Included here is one T cell receptor beta chain sequence, with context. Its antigen target is currently unknown. The input lacks base qualities; no much larger clone sits a single base away. This entry is derived from a study of T-cell memory formation after mild COVID-19 listed by TCRdb under 2021. Looking at the study overall: TCR sequence clusters from the two donors were largely donor specific. In a couple of donors, T-cell clones that expanded and contracted after mild COVID-19 were followed by sequencing TCRalpha and TCRbeta repertoires longitudinally. Two young, previously healthy adult volunteers, one female and one male, were included in the cohort. The full study reports these points: The study included only a couple of mild cases, and larger cohorts that include severe cases with pre-infection samples were judged to be necessary. The detection of some responding clones in pre-infection memory suggests that pre-existing cross-reactive memory T cells joined the SARS-CoV-2 response. Whether the second-wave clones peaking on day 37 were SARS-CoV-2 specific was not confirmed. Clones that contracted from day 15 to 85 showed balanced CD4/CD8 phenotypes, whereas a second wave of clones that expanded from day 15 to 37 leaned towards CD4+. Contracting CD4+ clones turned up mainly in the CM and EM memory subsets, whereas EMRA was where CD8+ clones were enriched.

Ficoll-Paque density gradient centrifugation was the method used to isolate PBMCs. From cysteine to phenylalanine, the CDR3 is 16 amino acids long. The only DNA kept is the CDR3, 48 bases in frame from the first base. CDR1 SGDLS and CDR2 YYNGEE were looked up in the germline V gene. V is shortened by 4 bases, J by 3 bases, and the region joining them spans 16 bases. TCRdb shows the sequencer as Illumina NovaSeq 6000. TCRalpha and TCRbeta cDNA libraries were built by 5'RACE with constant-segment primers, adding sample barcodes and unique molecular identifiers. Trizol reagent was used to extract RNA from every sample. Library amplification was performed in two PCR steps, and a second sample barcode and Illumina TruSeq adapters were introduced in the second step. Libraries were sequenced on an Illumina NovaSeq with 2 x 150 bp paired-end reads. On the study's bioinformatics: Demultiplexing of reads and collapsing into UMI-guided consensus sequences were performed with migec v1.2.7. Using mixcr v2.1.11, UMI consensuses were aligned to TRA and TRB V and J templates and then assembled into clonotypes. A clonotype was counted as expanded or contracted only when both edgeR and NoisET called the clonotype significant, with the noise models trained on biological replicates. For edgeR calls, a false discovery rate-adjusted p below 0.01 and a log2 fold-change threshold of 1 were applied. PCA with hierarchical clustering of max-normalized trajectories of the 1000 most abundant clonotypes was used as exploratory dynamics analysis. Separately sequenced CD4+ and CD8+ repertoires were used to assign the CD4 or CD8 phenotype of responding clones. Clones were called with MiXCR by TCRdb after fastp trimmed the public reads at Q25, and only in-frame beta chains were retained. CDR3 protein duplicates are merged, each entry listing the most common genes and DNA. TCRdb's processing, not the authors' own work, is the source of the V and J calls. This sample comprises approximately 150,000 distinct CDR3 sequences, about 19% of them detected only once. The ten largest clones represent approximately 2.4% of the sample.

The clonotype originates from an adult woman who had mild COVID-19 (a few samples of this study predate the infection). The sample titles of this study are shuffled in the database, so cell type and time point are left out; the donor was told from shared clones. What was sequenced was PBMCs or a T cell subset sorted from them (not recorded which). The V and J genes are TRBV9 and TRBJ2-2; the D segment could be TRBD1, given 6 matching bases. Here the CDR3 is given as CASSPRGSRDTGELFF. At the DNA level, the sequence is TGTGCCAGCAGCCCCAGGGGTAGTCGGGACACCGGGGAGCTGTTTTTT.